This section outlines one TCR beta chain sequence together with its context. The time point denotes: cycle 4 day 1 (C4D1), after more than five weeks of nivolumab. Each patient experienced a relapse that followed autologous stem cell transplantation, and brentuximab vedotin exposure varied. The data stem from a study of PD-1 blockade in classical Hodgkin lymphoma. The repertoire was sequenced with immunoSEQ multiplex PCR; TCRdb's copy has only in-frame clones and lacks some. The table records under 20,000 clones, more than 75% of them present only once. The TCR sequence derives from a human donor with classical Hodgkin lymphoma. The sequences come from peripheral blood mononuclear cells (PBMCs), collected before the fourth cycle of nivolumab.

CDR3 bases: TGTGCCAGCAGCCCCTACGCTAGCTCTGGAAACACCATATATTTT. Amino acid sequence: CASSPYASSGNTIYF. The V gene is TRBV2, the J gene TRBJ1-3; no reliable D call. Germline assignment: CDR1 SNHLY and CDR2 FYNNEI. The V end was cut by 6 bases, the J end by 0 bases, with 12 bases between. The CDR3 totals 15 residues.